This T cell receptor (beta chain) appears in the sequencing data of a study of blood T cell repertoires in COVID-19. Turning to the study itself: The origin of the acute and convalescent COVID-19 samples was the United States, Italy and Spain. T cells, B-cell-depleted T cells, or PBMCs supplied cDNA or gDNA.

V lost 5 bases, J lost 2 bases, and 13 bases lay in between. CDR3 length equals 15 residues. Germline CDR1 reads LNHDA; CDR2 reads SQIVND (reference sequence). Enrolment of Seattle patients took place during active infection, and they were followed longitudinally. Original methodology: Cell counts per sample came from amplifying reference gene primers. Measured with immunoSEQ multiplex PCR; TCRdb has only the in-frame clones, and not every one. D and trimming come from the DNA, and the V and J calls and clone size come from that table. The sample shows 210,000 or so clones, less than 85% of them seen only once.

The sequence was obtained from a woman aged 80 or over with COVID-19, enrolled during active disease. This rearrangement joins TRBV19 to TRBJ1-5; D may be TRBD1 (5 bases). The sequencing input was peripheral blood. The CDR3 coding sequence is TGTGCCAGTAGTCCTCCGGGGGGGGGCAATCAGCCCCAGCATTTT. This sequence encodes CASSPPGGGNQPQHF.